The 8 T cell receptor beta chains in this list originate from one sample, sequenced in a study of blood T cell repertoires in COVID-19 (dated by TCRdb to the early 2020s). The library relied on the immunoSEQ multiplex PCR assay. Held by TCRdb, this immuneACCESS table contains in-frame sequences only and omits some clones. Under half of the omission traces to an unresolved V gene where checked; the cause of the rest is unknown. The table for this sample lists around 500,000 clones; roughly 88% of them were counted only once. About 1.7% of the sample is held by the ten biggest clonotypes. Sequencing was performed on PBMCs or T cells enriched from blood (not recorded which). The receptors derive from a woman aged 35 to 49 who had recovered from COVID-19.

V usage is TRBV6-2 or TRBV6-3 and J usage is TRBJ1-5, with 8 bases lining up with TRBD1. Unmatched junction bases numbered 17, after V lost 6 bases and J lost 1 base. Germline CDR1 MNHEY, CDR2 SVGEGT. The CDR3 has 19 amino acids. CDR3 coding DNA: TGTGCCAGCAGCCGCCCTCAAGTCGGACAGGGACCAAGCAATCAGCCCCAGCATTTT. It is translated as CASSRPQVGQGPSNQPQHF.

J is TRBJ2-3 and V is TRBV7-2, with 7 bases fitting TRBD2. J gave up 4 bases and V 3 bases, and 10 bases lay outside the gene matches. The CDR3 loop spans 16 amino acids. Germline V gene data show CDR1 as SGHTA and CDR2 as FQGNSA. CDR3 loop: CASSFLLGGRADTQYF. CDR3 DNA sequence: TGTGCCAGCAGCTTTCTCTTAGGAGGGAGGGCAGATACGCAGTATTTT.

This chain joins TRBV30 and TRBJ1-3, with D possibly being TRBD1 (6 bases). The ends were cut back, 4 bases at V and 2 bases at J, with 9 bases in the middle. The length of the CDR3 is 13 residues. Germline V gives CDR1 GTSNPN, CDR2 SVGIG (reference sequence). The CDR3: CAWNSGAGNTIYF. The CDR3 nucleotides are TGTGCCTGGAATTCAGGGGCTGGAAACACCATATATTTT. Full variable domain (missing parts from reference TRBV30 and TRBJ1-3): SQTIHQWPATLVQPVGSPLSLECTVEGTSNPNLYWYRQAAGRGLQLLFYSVGIGQISSEVPQNLSASRPQDRQFILSSKKLLLSDSGFYLCAWNSGAGNTIYFGEGSWLTVV.

This chain links TRBV5-4 with TRBJ1-2; the match to TRBD1 covers 7 bases. This CDR3 region has 14 residues. Trimming cost V 2 bases and J 5 bases; bases outside gene matches: 6. Germline assignment: CDR1 SGHNT and CDR2 YYREEE (reference sequence). DNA for the CDR3: TGTGCCAGCAGCTTCTGGGACAGCATATATGGCTACACCTTC. Its protein is CASSFWDSIYGYTF.

This clone was seen a single time. The V gene is TRBV24-1, the J gene TRBJ1-3; tentative D call: TRBD1 (5 bases). Trimming stripped 12 bases from V and 0 bases from J, with 35 bases between. Germline-derived CDR1 and CDR2 are KGHDR and SFDVKD. The CDR3 consists of 21 residues. Here the CDR3 reads CAPLGPLRQKLVSPSGNTIYF. The CDR3 nucleotides read TGTGCCCCCCTAGGCCCTCTTCGACAGAAACTTGTTTCCCCCTCTGGAAACACCATATATTTT.

The chain uses TRBV11-2 and TRBJ1-4; TRBD1 matches at 8 bases. V lost 4 bases, J lost 4 bases, and 2 bases stayed unmatched. This CDR3 region has 14 residues. Per germline, CDR1 SGHAT and CDR2 FQNNGV. This chain's CDR3 is CASSWDRLNEKLFF. CDR3 sequence (DNA): TGTGCCAGCAGCTGGGACAGGCTTAATGAAAAACTGTTTTTT.

This chain links TRBV5-1 with TRBJ2-3; 8 nucleotides line up with TRBD2. Germline CDR1 reads SGHRS; CDR2 reads YFSETQ. The CDR3 totals 16 residues. V lost 1 base to trimming and J lost 0 bases; unmatched junction nucleotides: 4. DNA of the CDR3: TGCGCCAGCAGCTTGACTGGCGGGAGGAGCACAGATACGCAGTATTTT. The encoded protein is CASSLTGGRSTDTQYF.

This rearrangement joins TRBV4-2 to TRBJ1-5, with 10 bases matching TRBD1. V lost 0 bases and J lost 7; bases outside the gene matches: 6. Looked up from germline, CDR1 is LGHNA and CDR2 is YNFKEQ. The CDR3 extends over 16 amino acids. The CDR3 here is CASSQDLGTGAQPQHF. The CDR3 coding sequence is TGTGCCAGCAGCCAAGACCTGGGGACAGGGGCCCAGCCCCAGCATTTT.